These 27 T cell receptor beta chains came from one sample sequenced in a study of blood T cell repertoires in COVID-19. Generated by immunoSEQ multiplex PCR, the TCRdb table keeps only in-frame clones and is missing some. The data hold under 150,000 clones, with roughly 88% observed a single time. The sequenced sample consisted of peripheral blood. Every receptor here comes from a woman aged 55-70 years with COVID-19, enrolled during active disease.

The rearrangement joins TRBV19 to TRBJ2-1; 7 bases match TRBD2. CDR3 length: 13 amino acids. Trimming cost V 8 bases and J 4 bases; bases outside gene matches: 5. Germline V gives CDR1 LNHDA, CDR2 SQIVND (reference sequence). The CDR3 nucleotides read TGTGCCAGTTCCGGGGGGTCATACAATGAGCAGTTCTTC. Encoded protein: CASSGGSYNEQFF. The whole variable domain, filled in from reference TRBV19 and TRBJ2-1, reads DGGITQSPKYLFRKEGQNVTLSCEQNLNHDAMYWYRQDPGQGLRLIYYSQIVNDFQKGDIAEGYSVSREKKESFPLTVTSAQKNPTAFYLCASSGGSYNEQFFGPGTRLTVL.

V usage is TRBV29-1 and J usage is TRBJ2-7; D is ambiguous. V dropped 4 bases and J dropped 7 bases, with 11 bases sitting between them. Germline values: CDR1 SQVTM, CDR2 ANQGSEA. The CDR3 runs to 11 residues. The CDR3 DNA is TGCAGCGTTGTTTGGATCGGGGAGCAGTACTTC. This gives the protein CSVVWIGEQYF.

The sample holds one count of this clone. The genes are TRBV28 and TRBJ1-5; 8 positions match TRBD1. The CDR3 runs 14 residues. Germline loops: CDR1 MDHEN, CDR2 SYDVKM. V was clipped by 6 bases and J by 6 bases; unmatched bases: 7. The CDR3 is CASSYRGSGQPQHF. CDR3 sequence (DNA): TGTGCCAGCAGCTACAGGGGGTCGGGTCAGCCCCAGCATTTT.

CDR3 sequence reads: CASSDGGGTSGYEQYF. The CDR3 region has the DNA TGCGCCAGCAGCGACGGGGGCGGGACTAGCGGCTACGAGCAGTACTTC. V gene TRBV5-1 combines with J gene TRBJ2-7, with 11 bases identical to TRBD2. This CDR3 comprises 16 residues. CDR1 is SGHRS and CDR2 is YFSETQ in the germline V gene. After removal of 4 bases from V and 3 bases from J, the junction contained 9 bases not matched to a gene.

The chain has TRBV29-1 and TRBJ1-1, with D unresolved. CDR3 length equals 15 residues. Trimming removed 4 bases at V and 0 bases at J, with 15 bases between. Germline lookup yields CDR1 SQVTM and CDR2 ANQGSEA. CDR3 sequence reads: CSVVIFGLMNTEAFF. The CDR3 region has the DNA TGCAGCGTTGTCATATTCGGACTGATGAACACTGAAGCTTTCTTT.

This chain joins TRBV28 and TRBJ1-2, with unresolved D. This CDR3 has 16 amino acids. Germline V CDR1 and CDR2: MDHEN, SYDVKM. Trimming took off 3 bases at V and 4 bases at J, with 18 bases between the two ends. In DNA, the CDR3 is TGTGCCAGCAGTTTGGGGAAGGTTTTCGGGGTCTATGGCTACACCTTC. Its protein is CASSLGKVFGVYGYTF.

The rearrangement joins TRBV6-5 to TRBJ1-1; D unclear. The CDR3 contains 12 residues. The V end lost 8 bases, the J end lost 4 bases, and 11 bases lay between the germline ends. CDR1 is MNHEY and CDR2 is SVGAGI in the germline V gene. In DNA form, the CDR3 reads TGTGCCAGCCTGCGGCTCGTCACTGAAGCTTTCTTT. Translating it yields CASLRLVTEAFF.

The CDR3: CARTASGANTGELFF. For the CDR3, the DNA is TGTGCCAGGACCGCTAGCGGGGCGAACACCGGGGAGCTGTTTTTT. The J gene is TRBJ2-2, the V gene TRBV2; TRBD2 agrees at 9 bases. From germline, CDR1 is SNHLY and CDR2 FYNNEI. After removal of 9 bases from V and 0 bases from J, the junction contained 5 bases not matched to a gene. This CDR3 has 15 residues.

The CDR3 DNA follows: TGTGCCAGCAGCCAGTTACAGGGGGCCGGGGAGCTGTTTTTT. It is translated as CASSQLQGAGELFF. This chain joins TRBV7-7 and TRBJ2-2, with TRBD1 matching over 8 bases. CDR1 and CDR2 from the germline V gene are SSHAT and FNYEAQ (reference sequence). The CDR3 has 14 amino acids. The J segment lost 6 bases and the V segment lost 5 bases, leaving 5 bases of the junction unmatched.

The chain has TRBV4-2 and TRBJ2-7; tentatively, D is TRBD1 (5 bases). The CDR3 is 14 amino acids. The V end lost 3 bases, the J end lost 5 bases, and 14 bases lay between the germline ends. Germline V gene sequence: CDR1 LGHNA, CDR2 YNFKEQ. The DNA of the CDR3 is TGTGCCAGCAGCCAGGGGCCCAGGTCGGACGAGCAGTACTTC. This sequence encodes CASSQGPRSDEQYF.

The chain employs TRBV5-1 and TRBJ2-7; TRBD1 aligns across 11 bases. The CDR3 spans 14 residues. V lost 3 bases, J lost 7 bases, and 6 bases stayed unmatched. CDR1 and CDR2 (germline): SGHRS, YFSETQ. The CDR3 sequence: CASSSGQGAWEQYF. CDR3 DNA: TGCGCCAGCAGCTCCGGACAGGGGGCATGGGAGCAGTACTTC.

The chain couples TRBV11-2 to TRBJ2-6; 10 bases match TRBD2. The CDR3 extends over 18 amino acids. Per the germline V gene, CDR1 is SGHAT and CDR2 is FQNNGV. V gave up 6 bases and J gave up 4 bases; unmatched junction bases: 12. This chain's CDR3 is CASRLIAGGDSGANVLTF. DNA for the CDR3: TGTGCCAGCAGACTAATAGCGGGGGGAGACTCCGGGGCCAACGTCCTGACTTTC.

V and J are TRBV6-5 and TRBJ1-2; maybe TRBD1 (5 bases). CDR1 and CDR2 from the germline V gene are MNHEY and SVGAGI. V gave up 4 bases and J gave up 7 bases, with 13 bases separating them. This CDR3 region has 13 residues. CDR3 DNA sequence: TGTGCCAGCAGTTCCACCCAGGGTGTTGGCTACACCTTC. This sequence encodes CASSSTQGVGYTF.

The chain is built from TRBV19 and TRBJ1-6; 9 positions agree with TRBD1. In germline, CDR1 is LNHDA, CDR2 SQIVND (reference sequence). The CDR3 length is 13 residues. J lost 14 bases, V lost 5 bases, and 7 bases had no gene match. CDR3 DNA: TGTGCCAGTAGTCGACGGACAGGGGACACCCTCCACTTT. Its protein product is CASSRRTGDTLHF.

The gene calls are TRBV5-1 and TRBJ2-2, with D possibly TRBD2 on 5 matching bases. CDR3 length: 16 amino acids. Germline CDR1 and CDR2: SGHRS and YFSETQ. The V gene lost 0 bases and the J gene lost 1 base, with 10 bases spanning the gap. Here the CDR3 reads CASSLELAQNTGELFF. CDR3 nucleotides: TGCGCCAGCAGCTTGGAGCTAGCCCAGAACACCGGGGAGCTGTTTTTT.

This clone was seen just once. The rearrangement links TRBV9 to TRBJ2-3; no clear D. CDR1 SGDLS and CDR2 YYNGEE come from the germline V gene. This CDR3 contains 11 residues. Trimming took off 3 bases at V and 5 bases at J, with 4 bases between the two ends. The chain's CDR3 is CASSAQDTQYF. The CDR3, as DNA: TGTGCCAGCAGCGCCCAAGATACGCAGTATTTT. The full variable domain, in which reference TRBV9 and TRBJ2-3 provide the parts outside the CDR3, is DSGVTQTPKHLITATGQRVTLRCSPRSGDLSVYWYQQSLDQGLQFLIQYYNGEERAKGNILERFSAQQFPDLHSELNLSSLELGDSALYFCASSAQDTQYFGPGTRLTVL.

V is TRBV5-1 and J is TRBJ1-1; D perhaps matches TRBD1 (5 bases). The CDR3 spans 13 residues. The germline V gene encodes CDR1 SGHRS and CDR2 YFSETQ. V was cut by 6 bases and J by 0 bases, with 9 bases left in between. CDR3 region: CASTKGMNTEAFF. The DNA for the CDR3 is TGCGCCAGCACGAAGGGGATGAACACTGAAGCTTTCTTT.

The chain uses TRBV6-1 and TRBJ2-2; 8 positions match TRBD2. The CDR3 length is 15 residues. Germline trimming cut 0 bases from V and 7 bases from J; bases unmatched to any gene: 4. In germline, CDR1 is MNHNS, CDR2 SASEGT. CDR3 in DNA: TGTGCCAGCAGTGAAGCTGGGACTAGATACGGGGAGCTGTTTTTT. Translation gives CASSEAGTRYGELFF.

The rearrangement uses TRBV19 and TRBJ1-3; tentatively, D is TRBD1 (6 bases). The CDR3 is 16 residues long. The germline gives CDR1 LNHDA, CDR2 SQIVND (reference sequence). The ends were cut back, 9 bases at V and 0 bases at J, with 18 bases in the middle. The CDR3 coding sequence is TGTGCCAGCTTTGAAGGACAGCAAAACTCTGGAAACACCATATATTTT. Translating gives CASFEGQQNSGNTIYF.

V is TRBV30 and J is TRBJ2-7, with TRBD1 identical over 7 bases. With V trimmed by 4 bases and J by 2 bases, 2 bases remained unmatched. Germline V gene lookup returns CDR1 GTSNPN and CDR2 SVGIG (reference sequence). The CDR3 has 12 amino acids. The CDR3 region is CAWKTGTYEQYF. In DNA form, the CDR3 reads TGTGCCTGGAAGACAGGGACCTACGAGCAGTACTTC.

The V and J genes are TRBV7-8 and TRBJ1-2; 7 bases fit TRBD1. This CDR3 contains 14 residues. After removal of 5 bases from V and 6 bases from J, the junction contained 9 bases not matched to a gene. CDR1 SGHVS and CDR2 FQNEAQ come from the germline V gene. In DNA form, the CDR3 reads TGTGCCAGCAGCCTGGGGACAGCCGTTGATGGCTACACCTTC. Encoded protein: CASSLGTAVDGYTF.

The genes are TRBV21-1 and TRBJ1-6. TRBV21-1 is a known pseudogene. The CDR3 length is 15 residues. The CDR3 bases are TGTGCCGAACGGGAGGGACGTTCGTGTAATTCACCCCTCCACTTT. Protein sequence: CAEREGRSCNSPLHF.

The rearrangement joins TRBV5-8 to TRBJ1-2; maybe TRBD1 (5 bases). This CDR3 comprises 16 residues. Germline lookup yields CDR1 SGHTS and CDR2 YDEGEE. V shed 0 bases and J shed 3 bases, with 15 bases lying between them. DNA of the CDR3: TGTGCCAGCAGCTTGGCGGAGTGGTCAGGGCACTATGGCTACACCTTC. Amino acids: CASSLAEWSGHYGYTF.

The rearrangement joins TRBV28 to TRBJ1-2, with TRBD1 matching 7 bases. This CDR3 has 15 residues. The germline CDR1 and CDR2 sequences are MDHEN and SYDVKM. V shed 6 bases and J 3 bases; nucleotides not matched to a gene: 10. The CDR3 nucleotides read TGTGCCAGCAGCCTGACAGGGAGATGGGACTATGGCTACACCTTC. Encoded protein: CASSLTGRWDYGYTF.

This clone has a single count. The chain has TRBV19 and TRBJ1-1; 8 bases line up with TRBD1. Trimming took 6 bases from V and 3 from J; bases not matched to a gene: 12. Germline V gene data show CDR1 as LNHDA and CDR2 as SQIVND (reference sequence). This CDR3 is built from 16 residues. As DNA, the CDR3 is TGTGCCAGTAGAAGGACCGATGCAGGGGGCCACACTGAAGCTTTCTTT. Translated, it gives CASRRTDAGGHTEAFF. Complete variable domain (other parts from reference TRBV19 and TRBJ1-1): DGGITQSPKYLFRKEGQNVTLSCEQNLNHDAMYWYRQDPGQGLRLIYYSQIVNDFQKGDIAEGYSVSREKKESFPLTVTSAQKNPTAFYLCASRRTDAGGHTEAFFGQGTRLTVV.

CDR3 in DNA: TGTGCCAGCAGCCCAGTTTCAGGGCCGACTGAAGCTTTCTTT. Translation: CASSPVSGPTEAFF. This rearrangement joins TRBV11-1 to TRBJ1-1; perhaps TRBD1 as D (5 bases). This CDR3 has 14 residues. V lost 5 bases and J lost 5, with 15 bases in between. Germline values: CDR1 SGHAT, CDR2 FQDESV (reference sequence).

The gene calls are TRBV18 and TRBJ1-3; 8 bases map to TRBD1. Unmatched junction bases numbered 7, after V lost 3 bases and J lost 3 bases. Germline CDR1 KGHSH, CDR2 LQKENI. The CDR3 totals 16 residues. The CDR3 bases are TGTGCCAGCTCACCCGAAGCAGGGGGCGTTGGAAACACCATATATTTT. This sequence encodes CASSPEAGGVGNTIYF.